This passage covers 24 T cell receptor beta chains from one sample sequenced in a study of CD8+CD57+ T cells in acquired aplastic anemia. Flow cytometry had shown expanded CD8+CD57+ cells in the patients chosen for sequencing. The template used for profiling TCR beta VDJ and CDR3 was genomic DNA. TCRdb ran MiXCR on the reads and lists one entry per CDR3 protein. This table has roughly 290,000 distinct CDR3 sequences, around three fifths appearing once. The sequenced sample was sorted CD4+, CD8+, or CD8+CD57+ T cells (not recorded which) from PBMCs. Source of these receptors: a human donor with aplastic anemia.

The chain joins TRBV7-9 to TRBJ1-6, with D tentatively TRBD1 (6 bases). The germline V and J ends were trimmed by 6 bases and 7 bases, with 16 bases remaining between them. Germline CDR1 SEHNR, CDR2 FQNEAQ (reference sequence). The CDR3 contains 15 residues. The CDR3 coding sequence is TGTGCCAGCAGAGCCGGTGGACAGTTGAATTCACCCCTCCACTTT. Translation gives CASRAGGQLNSPLHF.

CDR3 coding DNA: TGTGCCACCTACTCCTCGACAGGGGGGGGGGGCCAGTACTTC. It codes for CATYSSTGGGGQYF. The chain links TRBV10-3 to TRBJ2-5; TRBD1 agrees at 9 bases. Germline loops: CDR1 ENHRY, CDR2 SYGVKD. The CDR3 is made up of 14 amino acids. J was trimmed by 10 bases and V by 10 bases; bases with no gene match: 16.

The chain employs TRBV19 and TRBJ1-2, with D unresolved. Germline V gene sequence: CDR1 LNHDA, CDR2 SQIVND (reference sequence). Trimming stripped 2 bases from V and 8 bases from J, with 12 bases between. The CDR3 has 13 amino acids. In DNA form, the CDR3 reads TGTGCCAGTAGTATAAGACCCGGACGGGGCTACACCTTC. The encoded protein is CASSIRPGRGYTF.

The table lists this clonotype with a few counts. The CDR3: CASRVAGDTQYF. The DNA of the CDR3 is TGTGCCAGCAGAGTAGCGGGAGATACGCAGTATTTT. The genes are TRBV2 and TRBJ2-3; 7 nucleotides match TRBD2. With 6 bases clipped from V and 5 bases from J, the junction kept 2 bases outside the gene matches. This CDR3 is 12 amino acids long. Germline loops: CDR1 SNHLY, CDR2 FYNNEI.

This CDR3 is CASSGRASEQFF. In DNA form, the CDR3 reads TGTGCCAGCAGCGGGCGGGCGAGTGAGCAGTTCTTC. The chain links TRBV9 to TRBJ2-1, with D perhaps matching TRBD2 (5 bases). Germline CDR1 SGDLS, CDR2 YYNGEE. The ends were cut back, 3 bases at V and 9 bases at J, with 10 bases in the middle. CDR3 length: 12 residues.

By proportion, this clonotype is medium-sized. The chain couples TRBV7-9 to TRBJ1-6; the D is unclear. This CDR3 spans 12 amino acids. Germline CDR1 and CDR2: SEHNR and FQNEAQ (reference sequence). V lost 3 bases to trimming and J lost 14 bases, with 11 bases between them. The CDR3 sequence is CASSLVGETLHF. The CDR3 bases are TGTGCCAGCAGCTTGGTTGGGGAAACCCTCCACTTT. The full variable domain, its missing parts supplied by reference TRBV7-9 and TRBJ1-6, is DTGVSQNPRHKITKRGQNVTFRCDPISEHNRLYWYRQTLGQGPEFLTYFQNEAQLEKSRLLSDRFSAERPKGSFSTLEIQRTEQGDSAMYLCASSLVGETLHFGNGTRLTVT.

The chain joins TRBV20-1 to TRBJ2-5; 8 bases agree with TRBD1. CDR3 length: 13 amino acids. Trimming took 5 bases from V and 2 from J; bases not matched to a gene: 4. CDR1 DFQATT and CDR2 SNEGSKA come from the germline V gene (reference sequence). CDR3 coding DNA: TGCAGTGCTCAGGGACAGGTACAAGAGACCCAGTACTTC. Its translation: CSAQGQVQETQYF.

This clonotype has just one count. In nucleotides, the CDR3 is TGCGCCAGCAGCGGGCAGATAGCCAATGAGCAGTTCTTC. Its translation: CASSGQIANEQFF. This rearrangement joins TRBV5-1 to TRBJ2-1, with D uncertain. The V gene's germline CDR1 is SGHRS and CDR2 YFSETQ. The length of the CDR3 is 13 residues. The V gene lost 4 bases and the J gene lost 6 bases, with 11 bases spanning the gap. The full variable domain, rest sourced from reference TRBV5-1 and TRBJ2-1, is KAGVTQTPRYLIKTRGQQVTLSCSPISGHRSVSWYQQTPGQGLQFLFEYFSETQRNKGNFPGRFSGRQFSNSRSEMNVSTLELGDSALYLCASSGQIANEQFFGPGTRLTVL.

This chain links TRBV20-1 with TRBJ2-3; D unclear. The germline V gene has CDR1 DFQATT and CDR2 SNEGSKA (reference sequence). V lost 0 bases and J lost 3, with 16 bases in between. This CDR3 spans 16 amino acids. CDR3 DNA: TGCAGTGCTAGAGATCTGCTTGACTTAGTAACAGATACGCAGTATTTT. Translating it yields CSARDLLDLVTDTQYF.

The V and J genes are TRBV7-9 and TRBJ2-7; D is undetermined. Trimming cost V 5 bases and J 7 bases, with 12 bases left between them. This CDR3 has 12 residues. Germline V gene data show CDR1 as SEHNR and CDR2 as FQNEAQ (reference sequence). CDR3 region: CASSQVEWEQYF. CDR3 nucleotides: TGTGCCAGCAGCCAAGTTGAGTGGGAGCAGTACTTC.

This clonotype occurred a few times. V gene TRBV7-2 combines with J gene TRBJ2-2; D remains ambiguous. Germline V gives CDR1 SGHTA, CDR2 FQGNSA. The CDR3 has 11 residues. V was clipped by 5 bases and J by 8 bases, with 6 bases between them. The CDR3 region is CASSPLGELFF. The CDR3 DNA sequence: TGTGCCAGCAGCCCATTAGGGGAGCTGTTTTTT.

The chain combines TRBV19 with TRBJ2-1; 8 bases line up with TRBD1. Losses at the gene ends were 4 bases for V and 0 bases for J; bases not matched to a gene: 5. In germline, CDR1 is LNHDA, CDR2 SQIVND (reference sequence). The length of the CDR3 is 16 residues. The CDR3 DNA reads TGTGCCAGTAGTAAGACAGGGGATGGCTCCTACAATGAGCAGTTCTTC. This sequence encodes CASSKTGDGSYNEQFF.

The rearrangement links TRBV2 to TRBJ2-7; a weak D match, TRBD1 (6 bases). CDR1 and CDR2 from the germline V gene are SNHLY and FYNNEI. The CDR3 has 12 amino acids. The V end was cut by 7 bases, the J end by 3 bases, with 10 bases between. The CDR3 is CASTGAYYEQYF. The CDR3 DNA reads as TGTGCCAGCACAGGGGCTTACTACGAGCAGTACTTC. The complete variable domain, with remaining parts taken from reference TRBV2 and TRBJ2-7, reads EPEVTQTPSHQVTQMGQEVILRCVPISNHLYFYWYRQILGQKVEFLVSFYNNEISEKSEIFDDQFSVERPDGSNFTLKIRSTKLEDSAMYFCASTGAYYEQYFGPGTRLTVT.

This clonotype was seen ten or more times. The chain joins TRBV9 to TRBJ2-7; D is perhaps TRBD1 (6 bases). With 4 bases removed from V and 1 base from J, the gap between germline ends came to 15 bases. The CDR3 has 15 amino acids. CDR1 is SGDLS, CDR2 YYNGEE, per germline. The CDR3 loop reads CASSTSPGQSYEQYF. CDR3 DNA: TGTGCCAGCAGCACGTCCCCCGGACAGTCCTACGAGCAGTACTTC.

This clonotype was found many times. The V and J genes are TRBV19 and TRBJ1-5, with 10 bases lining up with TRBD1. Germline CDR1 is LNHDA and CDR2 is SQIVND (reference sequence). After removal of 8 bases from V and 9 bases from J, the junction contained 10 bases not matched to a gene. CDR3 length: 14 amino acids. This CDR3 reads CASYGTGELGPQHF. The CDR3 coding sequence is TGTGCCAGTTACGGGACAGGGGAACTAGGGCCCCAGCATTTT.

The chain joins TRBV20-1 to TRBJ1-1, with D perhaps matching TRBD1 (5 bases). The V gene's germline CDR1 is DFQATT and CDR2 SNEGSKA (reference sequence). There are 12 residues in the CDR3. Trimming took 3 bases from V and 8 from J, leaving 13 bases between them. This chain's CDR3 is CSARGLRQEAFF. CDR3 sequence (DNA): TGCAGTGCTAGGGGACTCCGACAAGAAGCTTTCTTT.

The chain combines TRBV2 with TRBJ1-2; possibly TRBD1 for D (5 bases). CDR1 is SNHLY and CDR2 is FYNNEI in the germline V gene. This CDR3 has 13 amino acids. Trimming pared 6 bases from V and 8 bases from J, leaving 16 bases between. CDR3 protein: CASSGPGRMGYTF. The CDR3, as DNA: TGTGCCAGCAGCGGCCCGGGACGAATGGGCTACACCTTC.

The chain has TRBV10-3 and TRBJ1-5; 9 bases align to TRBD1. CDR3 length: 15 amino acids. Trimming cost V 4 bases and J 4 bases; bases outside gene matches: 5. Germline V gives CDR1 ENHRY, CDR2 SYGVKD. This CDR3 is CAISAAGTGNQPQHF. CDR3 DNA: TGTGCCATCAGTGCAGCCGGGACAGGGAATCAGCCCCAGCATTTT.

This chain connects TRBV20-1 to TRBJ1-1; D is possibly TRBD1 (6 bases). The CDR3 has 13 amino acids. CDR1 DFQATT and CDR2 SNEGSKA come from the germline V gene (reference sequence). The ends were cut back, 5 bases at V and 5 bases at J, with 15 bases in the middle. The CDR3 is CSALSVGATEAFF. In DNA form, the CDR3 reads TGCAGTGCTCTAAGTGTGGGGGCTACTGAAGCTTTCTTT.

V and J are TRBV15 and TRBJ1-3; no clear D gene. CDR3 length equals 16 residues. In germline, CDR1 is LNHNV, CDR2 YYDKDF (reference sequence). Trimming cost V 5 bases and J 1 base, with 15 bases left between them. CDR3 loop: CATSSIGWGSGNTIYF. In nucleotides, the CDR3 is TGTGCCACCAGCTCAATCGGATGGGGTTCTGGAAACACCATATATTTT.

The V gene is TRBV29-1, the J gene TRBJ1-1; possible D gene TRBD1, 5 bases. This CDR3 region has 13 residues. V was clipped by 3 bases and J by 3 bases, with 11 bases between them. Per the germline V gene, CDR1 is SQVTM and CDR2 is ANQGSEA. The CDR3 DNA reads TGCAGCGTTGATGGGGGAGGGCACACTGAAGCTTTCTTT. Protein: CSVDGGGHTEAFF.

This chain links TRBV6-6 with TRBJ2-3, with TRBD1 matching over 8 bases. J lost 5 bases, V lost 6 bases, and 1 base had no gene match. This CDR3 has 12 amino acids. Germline V gives CDR1 MNHNY, CDR2 SVGAGI (reference sequence). In DNA form, the CDR3 reads TGTGCCAGCAGACAGGGGGGAGATACGCAGTATTTT. Translation gives CASRQGGDTQYF.

This clonotype appeared many times. The J gene is TRBJ2-3, the V gene TRBV7-6, with 11 positions matching TRBD2. CDR3 size: 18 residues. CDR1 and CDR2 from the germline V gene are SGHVS and FNYEAQ. J gave up 7 bases and V 4 bases, and 16 bases lay outside the gene matches. CDR3 loop: CASSSQVTTSGGGNTQYF. The DNA for the CDR3 is TGTGCCAGCAGCTCCCAAGTCACTACTAGCGGGGGAGGGAATACGCAGTATTTT.

This clonotype was recorded many times. Relative to the germline gene, one junction end is altered; a read error may explain this. The rearrangement joins TRBV11-2 to TRBJ1-1; D gene unclear. Per germline, CDR1 SGHAT and CDR2 FQNNGV. The CDR3 runs to 19 residues. The CDR3 DNA sequence: TGTGCCAGCAGCCTAGAGGACTGGCTAGACCGATTCGTGAACACTGAAGCTTTCTTT. Encoded protein: CASSLEDWLDRFVNTEAFF.